This is a list of T cell receptor beta chains from one sample in a study of blood T cell repertoires in COVID-19. The method was immunoSEQ multiplex PCR; TCRdb's version includes in-frame clones alone and lacks a portion of them. The sample records fewer than 200,000 clones, 75% to 90% being singletons. The specimen sequenced was PBMCs or T cells enriched from blood (not recorded which). The receptor set was obtained from a woman between 45 and 60 years old who had recovered from COVID-19. CDR3s include the opening cysteine and the closing phenylalanine or tryptophan. A D gene is named only where the DNA matches it firmly. Clone size is shown for a subset of rows, as once, few, many or a class of expanded clone.

V gene,D gene,clone size,J gene,CDR3 protein,CDR3 DNA
TRBV5-1,.,once,TRBJ1-4,CASSFLGGVNEKLFF,TGCGCCAGCAGTTTTCTCGGGGGGGTTAATGAAAAACTGTTTTTT
TRBV28,TRBD1,.,TRBJ1-1,CASNLRTGGDTEAFF,TGTGCCAGCAACCTAAGGACAGGGGGCGACACTGAAGCTTTCTTT
TRBV4-3,.,.,TRBJ2-2,CASSHRYMLEKGENTGELFF,TGCGCCAGCAGCCACCGATACATGCTAGAGAAAGGGGAGAACACCGGGGAGCTGTTTTTT
TRBV7-2,TRBD2,.,TRBJ2-2,CASSQTSVNGELFF,TGTGCCAGCAGCCAGACTAGCGTGAACGGGGAGCTGTTTTTT
TRBV21-1,.,.,TRBJ2-2,CASKGGRRGTGELFF,TGTGCCAGCAAGGGCGGGAGGAGGGGGACCGGGGAGCTGTTTTTT
TRBV7-3,.,.,TRBJ2-2,CASREQGTGELFF,TGTGCCAGCAGGGAACAGGGAACCGGGGAGCTGTTTTTT
TRBV27,.,.,TRBJ1-1,CASSLRENTEAFF,TGTGCCAGCAGTTTACGAGAGAACACTGAAGCTTTCTTT
TRBV18,.,.,TRBJ1-3,CASSPPGRGGGNTIYF,TGTGCCAGCTCACCCCCCGGGAGGGGTGGTGGAAACACCATATATTTT
TRBV7-3,TRBD1,.,TRBJ2-1,CASSLTGQKKQFF,TGTGCCAGCAGCTTAACGGGACAGAAAAAGCAGTTCTTC
TRBV12-3/TRBV12-4,.,.,TRBJ2-5,CASSSGPTETQYF,TGTGCCAGCAGTTCAGGGCCCACAGAGACCCAGTACTTC
TRBV27,TRBD1,few,TRBJ2-1,CASGTGTAYNEQFF,TGTGCCAGCGGGACGGGGACAGCTTACAATGAGCAGTTCTTC
TRBV6-2/TRBV6-3,.,.,TRBJ1-5,CASSPTILGSNQPQHF,TGTGCCAGCAGCCCGACTATCCTGGGAAGCAATCAGCCCCAGCATTTT
TRBV30,.,.,TRBJ1-4,CAWTSTSSNEKLFF,TGTGCCTGGACCTCTACTTCTAGTAATGAAAAACTGTTTTTT
TRBV28,.,.,TRBJ1-6,CASSLGDSPLHF,TGTGCCAGCAGTCTAGGGGATTCACCCCTCCACTTT
TRBV11-2,.,few,TRBJ1-5,CASSLGWRQPQHF,TGTGCCAGCAGCTTAGGATGGCGGCAGCCCCAGCATTTT
TRBV20-1,.,.,TRBJ2-5,CSKSQQETQYF,TGCAGCAAATCCCAGCAAGAGACCCAGTACTTC
TRBV5-4,.,.,TRBJ2-3,CASRGDIGADTQYF,TGTGCCAGCAGGGGGGACATTGGCGCAGATACGCAGTATTTT
TRBV5-1,TRBD1,.,TRBJ2-3,CASSTGERADTQYF,TGCGCCAGCAGTACAGGGGAACGGGCAGATACGCAGTATTTT
TRBV10-2,TRBD1,.,TRBJ1-5,CASSEGTGPQGEPQHF,TGCGCCAGCAGTGAGGGGACAGGGCCCCAGGGTGAGCCCCAGCATTTT
TRBV28,.,.,TRBJ2-4,CASSLKPGHAKYF,TGTGCCAGCAGTCTAAAGCCGGGACACGCTAAGTACTTC
TRBV4-3,TRBD1,.,TRBJ1-4,CASSQGQPSEKLFF,TGCGCCAGCAGCCAGGGACAGCCGAGTGAAAAACTGTTTTTT
TRBV11-2,TRBD2,.,TRBJ2-1,CASSLDLGLAGYNEQFF,TGTGCCAGCAGCTTAGATCTAGGACTAGCTGGCTACAATGAGCAGTTCTTC
TRBV9,TRBD1,.,TRBJ1-2,CASSVGTGGRANYGYTF,TGTGCCAGCAGCGTGGGGACAGGGGGCAGAGCTAACTATGGCTACACCTTC
TRBV5-4,TRBD1,.,TRBJ2-5,CASSSATGAETQYF,TGTGCCAGCAGCTCAGCAACAGGGGCGGAGACCCAGTACTTC
TRBV30,.,.,TRBJ1-1,CAWSVKGVYSEAFF,TGTGCCTGGAGTGTAAAGGGGGTATATTCTGAAGCTTTCTTT
TRBV28,.,.,TRBJ1-2,CASSLNERYGYTF,TGTGCCAGCAGCCTAAATGAGCGCTATGGCTACACCTTC
TRBV20-1,.,.,TRBJ1-6,CSASWGEDSPLHF,TGCAGTGCTAGTTGGGGAGAGGATTCACCCCTCCACTTT
TRBV19,.,.,TRBJ2-2,CASSMGRDTGELFF,TGTGCCAGTAGTATGGGCAGGGACACCGGGGAGCTGTTTTTT
TRBV18,.,.,TRBJ1-2,CASSPRTANYGYTF,TGTGCCAGCTCACCACGTACAGCTAACTATGGCTACACCTTC
TRBV6-5,.,.,TRBJ1-5,CASNRRQVSNQPQHF,TGTGCCAGCAACAGGCGACAGGTTAGCAATCAGCCCCAGCATTTT
TRBV30,TRBD2,.,TRBJ2-3,CAWSRARGGTQYF,TGTGCCTGGAGCCGGGCCCGCGGGGGTACGCAGTATTTT
TRBV5-1,TRBD2,once,TRBJ2-3,CASSLVAGADTQYF,TGCGCCAGCAGCTTGGTAGCGGGGGCGGATACGCAGTATTTT
TRBV2,TRBD1,.,TRBJ1-4,CASRTIDRVWANEKLFF,TGTGCCAGCAGGACAATAGACAGGGTGTGGGCTAATGAAAAACTGTTTTTT
TRBV18,TRBD1,.,TRBJ1-2,CASSPPDREVNGYTF,TGTGCCAGCTCACCACCGGACAGGGAAGTAAATGGCTACACCTTC
TRBV12-3/TRBV12-4,.,few,TRBJ2-2,CAQIDTGELFF,TGTGCCCAGATCGACACCGGGGAGCTGTTTTTT
TRBV28,.,.,TRBJ1-2,CASSPSPKIVHGYTF,TGTGCCAGCAGTCCAAGTCCTAAGATCGTCCATGGCTACACCTTC
TRBV28,TRBD1,.,TRBJ1-3,CASLGDRRNTIYF,TGTGCCAGTCTCGGGGACAGACGAAACACCATATATTTT
TRBV28,.,.,TRBJ1-4,CASSSGTISEKLFF,TGTGCCAGCAGCTCCGGGACAATCTCTGAAAAACTGTTTTTT
TRBV30,.,.,TRBJ1-5,CAWSQGFGQPQHF,TGTGCCTGGAGTCAGGGGTTTGGACAGCCCCAGCATTTT
TRBV4-3,TRBD2,.,TRBJ2-3,CASSQAPTGGKTDTQYF,TGCGCCAGCAGCCAAGCCCCAACGGGGGGGAAGACTGATACGCAGTATTTT
TRBV12-1,.,.,TRBJ1-5,CASSFRGERQPQHF,TGTGCCAGCAGCTTTCGCGGGGAAAGACAGCCCCAGCATTTT